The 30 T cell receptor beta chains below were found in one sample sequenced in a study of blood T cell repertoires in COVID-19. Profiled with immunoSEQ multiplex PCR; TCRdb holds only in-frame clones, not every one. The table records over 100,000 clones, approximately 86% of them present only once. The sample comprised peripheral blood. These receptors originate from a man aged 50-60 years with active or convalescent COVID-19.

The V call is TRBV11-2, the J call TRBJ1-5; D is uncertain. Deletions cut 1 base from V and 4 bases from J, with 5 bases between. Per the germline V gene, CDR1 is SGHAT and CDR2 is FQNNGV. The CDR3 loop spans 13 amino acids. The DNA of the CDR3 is TGTGCCAGCAGCTTAGTCGAGAATCAGCCCCAGCATTTT. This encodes CASSLVENQPQHF.

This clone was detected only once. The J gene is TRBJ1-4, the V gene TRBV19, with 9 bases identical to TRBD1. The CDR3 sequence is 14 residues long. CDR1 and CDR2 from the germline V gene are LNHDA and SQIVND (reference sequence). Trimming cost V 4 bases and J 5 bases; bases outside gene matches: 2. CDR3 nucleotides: TGTGCCAGTAGTACCGGACAGGGGAATGAAAAACTGTTTTTT. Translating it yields CASSTGQGNEKLFF.

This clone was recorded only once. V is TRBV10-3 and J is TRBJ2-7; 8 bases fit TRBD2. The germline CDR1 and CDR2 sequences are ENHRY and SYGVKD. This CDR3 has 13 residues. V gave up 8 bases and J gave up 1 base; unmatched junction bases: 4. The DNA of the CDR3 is TGTGCCATCGGCGGGGGGCCTTCCTACGAGCAGTACGTC. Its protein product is CAIGGGPSYEQYV.

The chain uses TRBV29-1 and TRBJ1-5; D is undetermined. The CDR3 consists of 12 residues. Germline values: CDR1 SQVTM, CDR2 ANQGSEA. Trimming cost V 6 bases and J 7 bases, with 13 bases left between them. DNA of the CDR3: TGCAGCGTACAGAATTCGGGGCAGCCCCAGCATTTT. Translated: CSVQNSGQPQHF. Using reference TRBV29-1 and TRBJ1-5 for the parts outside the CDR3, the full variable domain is SAVISQKPSRDICQRGTSLTIQCQVDSQVTMMFWYRQQPGQSLTLIATANQGSEATYESGFVIDKFPISRPNLTFSTLTVSNMSPEDSSIYLCSVQNSGQPQHFGDGTRLSIL.

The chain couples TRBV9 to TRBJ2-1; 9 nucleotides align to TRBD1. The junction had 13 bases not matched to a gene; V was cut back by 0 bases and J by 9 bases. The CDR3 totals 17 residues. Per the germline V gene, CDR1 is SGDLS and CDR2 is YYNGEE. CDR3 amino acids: CASSVGHPGQGQSEQFF. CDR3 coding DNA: TGTGCCAGCAGCGTAGGGCATCCGGGACAGGGCCAGAGTGAGCAGTTCTTC.

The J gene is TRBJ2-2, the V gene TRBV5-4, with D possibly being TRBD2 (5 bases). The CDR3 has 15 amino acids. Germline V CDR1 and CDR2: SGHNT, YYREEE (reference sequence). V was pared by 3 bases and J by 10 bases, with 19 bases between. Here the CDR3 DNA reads TGTGCCAGCAGCTCCCCTAGCAATCGGGCGAAGGAGCTGTTTTTT. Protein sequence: CASSSPSNRAKELFF.

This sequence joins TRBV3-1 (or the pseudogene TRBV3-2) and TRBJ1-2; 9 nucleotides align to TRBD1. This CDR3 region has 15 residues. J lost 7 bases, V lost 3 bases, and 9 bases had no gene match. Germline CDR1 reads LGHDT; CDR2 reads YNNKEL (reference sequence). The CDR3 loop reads CASSQLGQGRGGYTF. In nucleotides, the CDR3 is TGTGCCAGCAGCCAGCTCGGACAGGGGCGTGGTGGCTACACCTTC.

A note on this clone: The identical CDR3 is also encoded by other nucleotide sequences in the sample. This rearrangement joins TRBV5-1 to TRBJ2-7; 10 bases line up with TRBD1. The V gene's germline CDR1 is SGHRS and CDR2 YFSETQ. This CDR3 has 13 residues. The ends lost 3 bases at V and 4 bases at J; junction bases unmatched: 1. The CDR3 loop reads CASSSGQGYEQYF. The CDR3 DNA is TGCGCCAGCAGCTCGGGACAGGGGTACGAGCAGTACTTC. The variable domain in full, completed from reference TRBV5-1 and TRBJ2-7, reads KAGVTQTPRYLIKTRGQQVTLSCSPISGHRSVSWYQQTPGQGLQFLFEYFSETQRNKGNFPGRFSGRQFSNSRSEMNVSTLELGDSALYLCASSSGQGYEQYFGPGTRLTVT.

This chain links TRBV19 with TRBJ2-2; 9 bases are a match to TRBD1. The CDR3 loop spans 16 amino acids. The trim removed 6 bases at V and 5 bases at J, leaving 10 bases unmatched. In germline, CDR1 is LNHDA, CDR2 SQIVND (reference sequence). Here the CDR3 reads CASRIPKDRGTGELFF. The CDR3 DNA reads TGTGCCAGTAGAATACCAAAGGACAGGGGAACCGGGGAGCTGTTTTTT.

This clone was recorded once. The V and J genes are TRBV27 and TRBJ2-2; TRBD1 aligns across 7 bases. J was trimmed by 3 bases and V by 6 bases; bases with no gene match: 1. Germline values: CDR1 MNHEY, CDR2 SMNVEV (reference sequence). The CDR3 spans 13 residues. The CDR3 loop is CASSTGDTGELFF. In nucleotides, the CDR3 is TGTGCCAGCAGCACAGGGGACACCGGGGAGCTGTTTTTT.

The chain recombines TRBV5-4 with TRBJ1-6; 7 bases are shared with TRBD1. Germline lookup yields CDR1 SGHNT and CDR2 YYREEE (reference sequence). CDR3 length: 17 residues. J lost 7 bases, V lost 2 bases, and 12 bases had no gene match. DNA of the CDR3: TGTGCCAGCAGCTTAACCCCCGACAGGGCAAGCAATTCACCCCTCCACTTT. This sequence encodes CASSLTPDRASNSPLHF.

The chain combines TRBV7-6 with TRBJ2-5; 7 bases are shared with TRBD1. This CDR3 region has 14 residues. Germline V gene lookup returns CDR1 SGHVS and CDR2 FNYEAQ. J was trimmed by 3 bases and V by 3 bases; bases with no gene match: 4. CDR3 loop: CASSLDRLKETQYF. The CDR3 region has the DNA TGTGCCAGCAGCTTGGACAGGCTGAAAGAGACCCAGTACTTC.

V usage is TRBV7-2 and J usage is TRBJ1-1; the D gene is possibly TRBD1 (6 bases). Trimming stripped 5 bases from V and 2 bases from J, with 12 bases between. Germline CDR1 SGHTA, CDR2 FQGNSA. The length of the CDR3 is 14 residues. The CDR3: CASSGWDTNTEAFF. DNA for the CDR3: TGTGCCAGCAGCGGATGGGACACCAACACTGAAGCTTTCTTT.

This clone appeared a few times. The CDR3 is CASSTGQGRKLFF. CDR3 bases: TGTGCCAGCAGTACGGGACAGGGACGAAAACTGTTTTTT. The chain combines TRBV28 with TRBJ1-4, with 9 bases that match TRBD1. V shed 5 bases and J 10 bases; nucleotides not matched to a gene: 5. The CDR3 loop spans 13 amino acids. Germline V gene lookup returns CDR1 MDHEN and CDR2 SYDVKM.

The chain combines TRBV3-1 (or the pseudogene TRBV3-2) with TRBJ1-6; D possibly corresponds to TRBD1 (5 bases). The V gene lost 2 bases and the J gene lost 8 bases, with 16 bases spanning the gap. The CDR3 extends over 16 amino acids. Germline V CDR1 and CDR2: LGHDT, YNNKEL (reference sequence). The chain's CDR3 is CASSQKSRGTDSPLHF. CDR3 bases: TGTGCCAGCAGCCAAAAAAGCCGGGGGACGGATTCACCCCTCCACTTT.

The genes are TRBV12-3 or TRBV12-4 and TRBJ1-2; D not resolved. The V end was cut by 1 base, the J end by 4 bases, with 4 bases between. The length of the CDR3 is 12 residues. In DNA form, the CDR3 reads TGTGCCAGCAGTTTAGGCAGCTATGGCTACACCTTC. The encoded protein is CASSLGSYGYTF.

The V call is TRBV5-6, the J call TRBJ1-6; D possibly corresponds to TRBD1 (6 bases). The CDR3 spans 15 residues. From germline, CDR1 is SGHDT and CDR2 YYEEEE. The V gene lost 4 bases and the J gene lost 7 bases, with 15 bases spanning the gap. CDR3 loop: CASSLGQTLNSPLHF. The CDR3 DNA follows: TGTGCCAGCAGCCTCGGACAGACCCTCAATTCACCCCTCCACTTT.

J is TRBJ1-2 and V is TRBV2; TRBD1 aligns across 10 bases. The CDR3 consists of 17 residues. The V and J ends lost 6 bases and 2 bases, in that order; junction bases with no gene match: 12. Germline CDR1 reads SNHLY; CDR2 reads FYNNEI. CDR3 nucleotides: TGTGCCAGCAGCACGAAGGGACAGGGGATGGAGAACTATGGCTACACCTTC. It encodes CASSTKGQGMENYGYTF. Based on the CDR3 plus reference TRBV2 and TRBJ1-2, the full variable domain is EPEVTQTPSHQVTQMGQEVILRCVPISNHLYFYWYRQILGQKVEFLVSFYNNEISEKSEIFDDQFSVERPDGSNFTLKIRSTKLEDSAMYFCASSTKGQGMENYGYTFGSGTRLTVV.

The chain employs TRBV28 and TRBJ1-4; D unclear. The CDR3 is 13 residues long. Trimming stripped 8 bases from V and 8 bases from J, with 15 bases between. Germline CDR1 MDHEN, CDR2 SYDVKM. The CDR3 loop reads CASLLGAEEKLFF. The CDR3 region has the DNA TGTGCCAGCCTACTAGGTGCAGAAGAAAAACTGTTTTTT.

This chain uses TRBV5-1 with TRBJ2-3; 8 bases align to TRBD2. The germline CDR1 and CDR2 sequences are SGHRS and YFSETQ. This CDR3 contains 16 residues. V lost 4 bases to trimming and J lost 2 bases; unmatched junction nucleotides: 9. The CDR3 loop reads CASSGGLAPFTDTQYF. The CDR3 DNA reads TGCGCCAGCAGCGGAGGACTAGCCCCCTTCACAGATACGCAGTATTTT.

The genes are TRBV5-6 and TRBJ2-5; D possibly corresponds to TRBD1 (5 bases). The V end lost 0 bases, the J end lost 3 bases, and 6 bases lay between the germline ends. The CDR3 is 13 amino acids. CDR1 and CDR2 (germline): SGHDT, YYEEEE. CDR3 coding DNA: TGTGCCAGCAGCTTGGCCAGGGAAGAGACCCAGTACTTC. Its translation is CASSLAREETQYF.

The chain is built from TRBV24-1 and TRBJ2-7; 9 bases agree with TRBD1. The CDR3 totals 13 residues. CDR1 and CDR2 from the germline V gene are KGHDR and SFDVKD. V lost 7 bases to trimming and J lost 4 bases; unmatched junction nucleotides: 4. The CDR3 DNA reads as TGTGCCACCAGCCGTGGACAGGGGTACGAGCAGTACTTC. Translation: CATSRGQGYEQYF.

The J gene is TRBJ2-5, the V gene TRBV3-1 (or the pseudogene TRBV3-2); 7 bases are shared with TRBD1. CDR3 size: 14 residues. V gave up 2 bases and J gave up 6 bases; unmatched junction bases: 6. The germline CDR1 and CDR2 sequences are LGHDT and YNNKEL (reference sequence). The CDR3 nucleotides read TGTGCCAGCAGCCAATACGACAGGGTTCAGACCCAGTACTTC. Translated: CASSQYDRVQTQYF.

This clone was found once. The CDR3, as DNA: TGTGCCAGCAGCCAAGATCAGCTGCGGTACGAGCAGTACGTC. Its translation is CASSQDQLRYEQYV. V gene TRBV3-1 (or the pseudogene TRBV3-2) combines with J gene TRBJ2-7; no firm D call. Looked up from germline, CDR1 is LGHDT and CDR2 is YNNKEL (reference sequence). The V end lost 0 bases, the J end lost 4 bases, and 10 bases lay between the germline ends. The CDR3 length is 14 residues.

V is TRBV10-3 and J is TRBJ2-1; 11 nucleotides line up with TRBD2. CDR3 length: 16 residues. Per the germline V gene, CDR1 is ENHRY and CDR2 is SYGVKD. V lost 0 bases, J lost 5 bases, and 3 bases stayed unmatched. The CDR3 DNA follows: TGTGCCATCAGTGAGTCGAAACTAGCGGGGGACAATGAGCAGTTCTTC. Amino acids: CAISESKLAGDNEQFF.

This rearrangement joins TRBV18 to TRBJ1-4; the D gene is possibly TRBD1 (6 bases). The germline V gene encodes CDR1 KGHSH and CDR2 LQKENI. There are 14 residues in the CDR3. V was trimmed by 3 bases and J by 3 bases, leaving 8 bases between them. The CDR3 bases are TGTGCCAGCTCACCGCCAGGGGCTAATGAAAAACTGTTTTTT. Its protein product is CASSPPGANEKLFF.

As DNA, the CDR3 is TGTGCCAGCAGCGTACACAGGGCTGGAAACACCATATATTTT. Translation: CASSVHRAGNTIYF. The genes are TRBV9 and TRBJ1-3; a weak D match, TRBD1 (6 bases). The CDR3 runs 14 residues. V was pared by 1 base and J by 2 bases, with 7 bases between. Germline assignment: CDR1 SGDLS and CDR2 YYNGEE.

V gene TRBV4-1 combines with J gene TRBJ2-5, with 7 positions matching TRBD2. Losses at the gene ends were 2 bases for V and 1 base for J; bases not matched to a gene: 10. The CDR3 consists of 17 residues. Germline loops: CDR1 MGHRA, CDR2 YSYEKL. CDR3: CASSQILRTRVQETQYF. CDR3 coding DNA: TGCGCCAGCAGCCAAATTCTCCGGACTAGGGTCCAAGAGACCCAGTACTTC.

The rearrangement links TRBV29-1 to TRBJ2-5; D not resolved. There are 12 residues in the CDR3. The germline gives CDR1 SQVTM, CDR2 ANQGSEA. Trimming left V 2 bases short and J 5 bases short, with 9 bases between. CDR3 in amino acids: CSVETAGETQYF. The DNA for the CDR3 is TGCAGCGTTGAAACGGCCGGGGAGACCCAGTACTTC. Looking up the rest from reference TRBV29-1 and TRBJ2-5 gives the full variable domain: SAVISQKPSRDICQRGTSLTIQCQVDSQVTMMFWYRQQPGQSLTLIATANQGSEATYESGFVIDKFPISRPNLTFSTLTVSNMSPEDSSIYLCSVETAGETQYFGPGTRLLVL.

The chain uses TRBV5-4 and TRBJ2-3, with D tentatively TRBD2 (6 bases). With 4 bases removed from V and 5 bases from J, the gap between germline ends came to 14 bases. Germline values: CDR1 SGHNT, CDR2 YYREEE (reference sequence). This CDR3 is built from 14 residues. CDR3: CASSRGGAGDTQYF. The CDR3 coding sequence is TGTGCCAGCAGCCGCGGAGGGGCGGGAGATACGCAGTATTTT.